These T cell receptor beta chains were read from a single sample in a study of blood T cells in healthy people across ages. TCRdb re-analysed the 5' RACE reads in MiXCR, keeping a single row per CDR3 protein. Of under 2 million distinct CDR3 sequences listed, 34% are singletons. The material sequenced was blood. These receptors came from a woman aged 25 to 45 in good health. Both conserved end residues are part of each CDR3.

TRBJ2-1	TRBV20-1	CSARSPGTTYNEQFF
TRBJ2-3	TRBV2	CASSEAGLALGTQYF
TRBJ2-5	TRBV15	CATSRDQGRQGTQYF
TRBJ2-3	TRBV30	CAWGSTDTQYF
TRBJ1-2	TRBV3-1	CASSQVQAVGYTF
TRBJ2-7	TRBV29-1	CSVARGMGPTYEQYF
TRBJ2-5	TRBV4-1	CASSPTLTQETQYF
TRBJ2-1	TRBV21-1	CASSKLTSGAYNEQFF
TRBJ1-2	TRBV4-1	CASSPIGGGGRVYGYTF
TRBJ2-5	TRBV27	CASSYTGVGETQYF
TRBJ1-6	TRBV4-1	CASSQDQGTGHSPLHF
TRBJ2-1	TRBV2	CASSEARSYNEQFF
.	TRBV4-1	CASGQDGPSKSHEQYF
TRBJ1-6	TRBV7-9	CASGSGSSIRNSPLHF
TRBJ1-5	TRBV3-1	CASSQEAGIGNQPQHF
TRBJ2-3	TRBV3-1	CASSQPRGGLGTDTQYF
TRBJ2-5	TRBV7-2	CASSLVGLAGGFQEIQYF
TRBJ2-5	TRBV7-2	CASSFSGRTEETQYF
.	TRBV20-1	CSASPQYNEQYF
TRBJ1-1	TRBV20-1	CSARKGGTNTEAFF
TRBJ2-7	TRBV5-6	CASTSDGSSYEQYF
TRBJ2-1	TRBV5-1	CASSLLAGGPPYNEQFF
TRBJ2-5	TRBV28	CASSQAGTSGIQTQYF
TRBJ1-2	TRBV28	CASSFPGQGARGYTF
TRBJ1-1	TRBV6-6	CASSYTGPSAAFF
TRBJ1-6	TRBV6-2/TRBV6-3	CASNNVDREYSPLHF
.	TRBV29-1	CSVEEGQDEQYF
TRBJ2-7	TRBV6-1	CASLGHPHYEQYF
TRBJ2-3	TRBV7-3	CASSRWGGADTQYF
TRBJ2-7	TRBV20-1	CSAFYKAGGTPYEQYF
TRBJ1-1	TRBV25-1	CASSEPDRGTEAFF
TRBJ2-1	TRBV5-1	CASSWTTGYNEQFF
TRBJ2-7	TRBV27	CASSYRFSSYEQYF
TRBJ2-5	TRBV5-1	CASSLGGSQQETQYF
TRBJ2-3	TRBV2	CASSWSPGTTYTDTQYF